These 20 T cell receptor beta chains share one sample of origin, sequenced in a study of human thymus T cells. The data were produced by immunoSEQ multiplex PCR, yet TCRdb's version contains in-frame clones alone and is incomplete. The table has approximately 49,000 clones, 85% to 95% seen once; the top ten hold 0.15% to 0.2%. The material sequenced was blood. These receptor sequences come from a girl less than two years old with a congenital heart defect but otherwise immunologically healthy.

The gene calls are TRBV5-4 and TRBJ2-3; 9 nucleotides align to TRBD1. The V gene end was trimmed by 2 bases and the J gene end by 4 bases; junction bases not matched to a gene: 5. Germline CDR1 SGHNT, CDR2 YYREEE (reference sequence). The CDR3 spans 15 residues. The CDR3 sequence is CASSLQGAPPDTQYF. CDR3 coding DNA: TGTGCCAGCAGCTTACAGGGGGCGCCCCCAGATACGCAGTATTTT. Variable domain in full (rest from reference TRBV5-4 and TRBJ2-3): ETGVTQSPTHLIKTRGQQVTLRCSSQSGHNTVSWYQQALGQGPQFIFQYYREEENGRGNFPPRFSGLQFPNYSSELNVNALELDDSALYLCASSLQGAPPDTQYFGPGTRLTVL.

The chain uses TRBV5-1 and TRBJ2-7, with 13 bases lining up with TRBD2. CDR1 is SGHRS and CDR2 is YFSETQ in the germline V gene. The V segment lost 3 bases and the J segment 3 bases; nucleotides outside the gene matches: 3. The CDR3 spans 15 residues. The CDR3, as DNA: TGCGCCAGCAGCTGGGGACTAGCGGGGCTCTACGAGCAGTACTTC. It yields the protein CASSWGLAGLYEQYF.

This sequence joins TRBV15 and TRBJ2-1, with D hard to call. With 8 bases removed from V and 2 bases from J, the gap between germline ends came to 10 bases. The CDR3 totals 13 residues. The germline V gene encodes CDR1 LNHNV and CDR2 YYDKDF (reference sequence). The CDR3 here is CATRATTYNEQFF. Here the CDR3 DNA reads TGTGCCACCCGAGCGACAACCTACAATGAGCAGTTCTTC.

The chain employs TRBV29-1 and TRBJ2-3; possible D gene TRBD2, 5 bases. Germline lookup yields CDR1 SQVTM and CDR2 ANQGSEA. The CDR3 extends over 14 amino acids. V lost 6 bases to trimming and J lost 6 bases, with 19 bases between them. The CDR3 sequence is CSVDGGYRRDTQYF. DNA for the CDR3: TGCAGCGTGGACGGTGGATATAGGAGGGATACGCAGTATTTT.

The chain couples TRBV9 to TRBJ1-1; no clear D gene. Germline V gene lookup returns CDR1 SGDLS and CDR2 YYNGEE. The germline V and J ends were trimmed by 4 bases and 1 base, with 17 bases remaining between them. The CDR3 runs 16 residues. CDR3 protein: CASSPHIGEENTEAFF. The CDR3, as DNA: TGTGCCAGCAGCCCCCATATCGGGGAGGAGAACACTGAAGCTTTCTTT.

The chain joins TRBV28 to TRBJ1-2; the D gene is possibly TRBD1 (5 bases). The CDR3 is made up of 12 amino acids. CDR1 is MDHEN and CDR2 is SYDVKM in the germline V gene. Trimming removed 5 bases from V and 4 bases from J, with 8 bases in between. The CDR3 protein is CASSNRLYGYTF. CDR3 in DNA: TGTGCCAGCAGTAACAGGCTCTATGGCTACACCTTC.

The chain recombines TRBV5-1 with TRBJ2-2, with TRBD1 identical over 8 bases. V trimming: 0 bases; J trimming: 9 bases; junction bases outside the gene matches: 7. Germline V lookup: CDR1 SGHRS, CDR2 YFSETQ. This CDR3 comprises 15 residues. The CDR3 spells CASSLAPRGRRELFF. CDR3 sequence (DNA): TGCGCCAGCAGCTTGGCTCCCAGGGGGCGCAGGGAGCTGTTTTTT.

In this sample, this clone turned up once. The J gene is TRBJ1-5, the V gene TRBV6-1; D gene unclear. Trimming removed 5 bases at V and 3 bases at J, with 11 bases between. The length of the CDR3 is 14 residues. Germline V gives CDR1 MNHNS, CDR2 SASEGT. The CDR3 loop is CASSFIASNQPQHF. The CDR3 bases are TGTGCCAGCAGTTTCATTGCCTCCAATCAGCCCCAGCATTTT.

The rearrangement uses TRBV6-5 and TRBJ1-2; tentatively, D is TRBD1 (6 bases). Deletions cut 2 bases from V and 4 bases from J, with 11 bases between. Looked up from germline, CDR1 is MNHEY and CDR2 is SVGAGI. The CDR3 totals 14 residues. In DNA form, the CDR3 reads TGTGCCAGCAGTTACAGGGAACAGGGCTATGGCTACACCTTC. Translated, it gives CASSYREQGYGYTF.

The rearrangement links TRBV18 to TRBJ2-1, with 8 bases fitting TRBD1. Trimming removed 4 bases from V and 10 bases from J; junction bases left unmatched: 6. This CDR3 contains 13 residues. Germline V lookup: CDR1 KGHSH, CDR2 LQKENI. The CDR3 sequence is CASSLGQGWEQFF. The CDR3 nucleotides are TGTGCCAGCTCACTCGGACAGGGCTGGGAGCAGTTCTTC.

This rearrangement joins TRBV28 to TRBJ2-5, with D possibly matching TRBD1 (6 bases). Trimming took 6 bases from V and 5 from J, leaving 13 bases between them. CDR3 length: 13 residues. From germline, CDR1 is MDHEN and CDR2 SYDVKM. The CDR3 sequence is CASRPQGRETQYF. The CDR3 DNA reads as TGTGCCAGCAGACCTCAGGGGCGGGAGACCCAGTACTTC.

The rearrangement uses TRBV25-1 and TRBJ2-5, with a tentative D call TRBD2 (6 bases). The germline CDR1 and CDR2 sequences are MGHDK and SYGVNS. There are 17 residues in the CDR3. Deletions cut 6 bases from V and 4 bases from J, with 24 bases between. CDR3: CASSGTRTGGNLETQYF. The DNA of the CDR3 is TGTGCCAGCAGCGGGACCCGGACTGGAGGGAATCTAGAGACCCAGTACTTC. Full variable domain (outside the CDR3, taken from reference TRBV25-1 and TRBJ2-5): EADIYQTPRYLVIGTGKKITLECSQTMGHDKMYWYQQDPGMELHLIHYSYGVNSTEKGDLSSESTVSRIRTEHFPLTLESARPSHTSQYLCASSGTRTGGNLETQYFGPGTRLLVL.

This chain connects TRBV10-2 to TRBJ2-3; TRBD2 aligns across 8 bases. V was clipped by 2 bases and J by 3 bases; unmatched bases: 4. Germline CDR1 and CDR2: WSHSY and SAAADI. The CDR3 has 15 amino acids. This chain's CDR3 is CASSEEAGVTDTQYF. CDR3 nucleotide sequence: TGCGCCAGCAGTGAGGAAGCGGGGGTTACAGATACGCAGTATTTT.

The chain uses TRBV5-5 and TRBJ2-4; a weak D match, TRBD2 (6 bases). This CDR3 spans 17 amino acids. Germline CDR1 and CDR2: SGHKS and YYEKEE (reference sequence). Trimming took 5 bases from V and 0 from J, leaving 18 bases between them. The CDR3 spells CASRPSMGGVAKNIQYF. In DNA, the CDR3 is TGTGCCAGCAGACCCTCCATGGGGGGAGTAGCCAAAAACATTCAGTACTTC.

The chain's CDR3 is CASSRTGGHQPQHF. The CDR3 nucleotides are TGTGCCAGCAGCCGGACAGGGGGGCATCAGCCCCAGCATTTT. The chain combines TRBV7-2 with TRBJ1-5; 10 bases are shared with TRBD1. Germline V CDR1 and CDR2: SGHTA, FQGNSA. V dropped 5 bases and J dropped 5; count of bases not matched to a gene: 3. The CDR3 spans 14 residues.

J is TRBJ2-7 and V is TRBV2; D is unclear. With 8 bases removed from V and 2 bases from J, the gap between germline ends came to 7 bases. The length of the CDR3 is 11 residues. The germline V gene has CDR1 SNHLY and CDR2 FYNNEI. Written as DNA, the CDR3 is TGTGCCAGCCTTGTTACCTACGAGCAGTACTTC. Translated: CASLVTYEQYF.

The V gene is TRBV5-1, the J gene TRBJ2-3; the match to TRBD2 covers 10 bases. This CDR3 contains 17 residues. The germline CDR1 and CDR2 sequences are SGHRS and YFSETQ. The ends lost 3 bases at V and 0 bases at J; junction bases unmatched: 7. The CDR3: CASSSLSGRASTDTQYF. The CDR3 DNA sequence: TGCGCCAGCAGCTCCCTAAGCGGGAGGGCTAGCACAGATACGCAGTATTTT.

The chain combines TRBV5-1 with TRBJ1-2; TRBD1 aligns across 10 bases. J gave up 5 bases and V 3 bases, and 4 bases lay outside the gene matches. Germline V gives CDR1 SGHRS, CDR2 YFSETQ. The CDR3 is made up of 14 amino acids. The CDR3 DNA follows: TGCGCCAGCAGCTCCCCGGGACAGGGGTATGGCTACACCTTC. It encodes CASSSPGQGYGYTF.

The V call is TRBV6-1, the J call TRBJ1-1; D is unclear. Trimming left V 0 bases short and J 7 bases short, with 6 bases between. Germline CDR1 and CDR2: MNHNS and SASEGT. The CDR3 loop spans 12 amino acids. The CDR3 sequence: CASSEASGEAFF. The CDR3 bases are TGTGCCAGCAGTGAAGCGTCAGGTGAAGCTTTCTTT.

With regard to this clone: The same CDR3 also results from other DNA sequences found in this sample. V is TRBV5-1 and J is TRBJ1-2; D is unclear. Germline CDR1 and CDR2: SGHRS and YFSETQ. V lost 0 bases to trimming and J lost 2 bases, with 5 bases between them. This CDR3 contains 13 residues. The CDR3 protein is CASSLGSNYGYTF. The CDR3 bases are TGCGCCAGCAGCTTGGGGTCAAACTATGGCTACACCTTC.